This TCR beta chain was identified during a study of cytomegalovirus exposure and HLA in healthy donors. The donors were part of the validation cohort, which consisted of about 130 subjects and was separate from the first cohort of about 720 subjects. Study conclusions and caveats: Altogether, 170 or so TCR beta chains were recorded as cytomegalovirus-associated. The classifier, whose performance was assessed in both the original and validation cohorts, reportedly diagnosed cytomegalovirus status with high specificity and sensitivity.

The assay was immunoSEQ multiplex PCR, and TCRdb's table has in-frame clones only and misses some. The sample carries more than 95,000 clones, roughly 90% recorded once. The CDR3 spans 16 residues. The germline gives CDR1 SGHDN, CDR2 FVKESK. Trimming removed 6 bases from V and 5 bases from J; junction bases left unmatched: 13. With regard to this clone: Its matching antigen is unknown.

The TCR sequence derives from a woman aged 18-30 years in good health and CMV-seronegative. V gene TRBV14 combines with J gene TRBJ2-3; TRBD1 agrees at 8 bases. Source material: PBMCs. The CDR3 DNA follows: TGTGCCAGCAGTCCTACAGGGGGTAGTCGGCAAGATACGCAGTATTTT. Translated, it gives CASSPTGGSRQDTQYF.